This T cell receptor (beta chain) was sequenced during a study of cytotoxic CD8 clonotypes in ibrutinib-treated CLL. Study-level information: Outcomes included some 24 partial and 2 complete responses; after median around 5.5 years, 14 stayed remitted and 12 progressed.

The CDR3 consists of 17 residues. CDR1 SGHRS and CDR2 YFSETQ come from the germline V gene. V lost 4 bases to trimming and J lost 1 base; unmatched junction nucleotides: 6. Clones were read by immunoSEQ multiplex PCR, and TCRdb kept only the in-frame ones, dropping some. The sample lists over 40,000 clones; around four fifths were seen once. This chain connects TRBV5-1 to TRBJ2-1; 12 nucleotides align to TRBD2. The sequence came from a human donor with chronic lymphocytic leukemia. This specimen consisted of PBMCs, obtained after 24 months of ibrutinib treatment. The CDR3 spells CASSGGLAGPSYNEQFF. The CDR3 DNA reads as TGCGCCAGCAGCGGTGGACTAGCGGGACCGTCCTACAATGAGCAGTTCTTC.